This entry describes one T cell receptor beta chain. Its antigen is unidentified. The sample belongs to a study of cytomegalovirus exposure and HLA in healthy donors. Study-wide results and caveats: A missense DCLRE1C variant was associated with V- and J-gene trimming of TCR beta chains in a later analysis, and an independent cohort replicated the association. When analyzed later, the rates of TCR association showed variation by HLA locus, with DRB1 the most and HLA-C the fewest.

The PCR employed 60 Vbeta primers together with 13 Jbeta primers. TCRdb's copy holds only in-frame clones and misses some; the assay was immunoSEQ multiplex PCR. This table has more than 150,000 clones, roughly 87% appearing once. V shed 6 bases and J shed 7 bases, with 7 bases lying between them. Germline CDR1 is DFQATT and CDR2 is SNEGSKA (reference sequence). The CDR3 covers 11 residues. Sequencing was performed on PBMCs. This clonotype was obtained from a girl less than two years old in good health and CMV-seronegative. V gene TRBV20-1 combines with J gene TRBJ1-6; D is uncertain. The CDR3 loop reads CSAGLNSPLHF. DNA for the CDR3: TGCAGTGCCGGACTGAATTCACCCCTCCACTTT.